These T cell receptor beta chains were read from a single sample in a study of Ad26.COV2.S vaccination and SARS-CoV-2 variants. This table comes from immunoSEQ multiplex PCR, and its TCRdb copy is limited to in-frame clones, with some not included. The table lists roughly 350,000 clones, roughly 89% of them singletons. Source: peripheral blood, taken in a trial of Ad26.COV2.S vaccine versus placebo. The receptors shown here come from a person aged 18 to 59 who received the Ad26.COV2.S COVID-19 vaccine or a placebo. The CDR3 runs from the conserved cysteine through the conserved F or W. Each record gives: J gene, clone size, D gene, V gene, CDR3 protein, CDR3 DNA. D genes are given only for firm matches. The size entry is marked missing in some rows and otherwise reads once, few, many or a size class.

j_gene: TRBJ1-1
abundance: NA
d_gene: TRBD1
v_gene: TRBV28
CDR3aa: CASSLTGTGAEAFF
CDR3nt: TGTGCCAGCAGTCTAACCGGGACAGGGGCTGAAGCTTTCTTT

j_gene: TRBJ1-5
abundance: NA
d_gene: NA
v_gene: TRBV28
CDR3aa: CASIPKLGQIRNQPQHF
CDR3nt: TGTGCCAGCATCCCTAAACTAGGGCAGATACGCAATCAGCCCCAGCATTTT

j_gene: TRBJ2-3
abundance: NA
d_gene: NA
v_gene: TRBV4-1
CDR3aa: CASSPGTFPSTDTQYF
CDR3nt: TGCGCCAGCAGCCCCGGGACTTTTCCTAGCACAGATACGCAGTATTTT

j_gene: TRBJ1-6
abundance: few
d_gene: TRBD1
v_gene: TRBV11-2
CDR3aa: CASSPRGTDSNSPLHF
CDR3nt: TGTGCCAGCAGCCCCAGGGGGACTGATTCAAATTCACCCCTCCACTTT

j_gene: TRBJ2-3
abundance: once
d_gene: NA
v_gene: TRBV5-4
CDR3aa: CASSFGGVSTDTQYF
CDR3nt: TGTGCCAGCAGCTTTGGGGGAGTTAGCACAGATACGCAGTATTTT

j_gene: TRBJ1-6
abundance: NA
d_gene: NA
v_gene: TRBV13
CDR3aa: CASSLGYSPLHF
CDR3nt: TGTGCCAGCAGCTTAGGCTATTCACCCCTCCACTTT

j_gene: TRBJ2-3
abundance: NA
d_gene: TRBD1
v_gene: TRBV5-5
CDR3aa: CASSLGVSRTQAGGTQYF
CDR3nt: TGTGCCAGCAGCTTAGGAGTGTCTCGGACTCAGGCAGGGGGTACGCAGTATTTT

j_gene: TRBJ2-7
abundance: NA
d_gene: TRBD1
v_gene: TRBV19
CDR3aa: CASSPQGQQKQYF
CDR3nt: TGTGCCAGTAGTCCCCAGGGACAGCAGAAGCAGTACTTC

j_gene: TRBJ2-3
abundance: few
d_gene: NA
v_gene: TRBV7-2
CDR3aa: CASSLLHLVHTDTQYF
CDR3nt: TGTGCCAGCAGCTTACTTCATCTAGTCCACACAGATACGCAGTATTTT

j_gene: TRBJ2-2
abundance: NA
d_gene: TRBD2
v_gene: TRBV7-2
CDR3aa: CASSLVVLAATGELFF
CDR3nt: TGTGCCAGCAGCTTAGTGGTGCTAGCGGCTACCGGGGAGCTGTTTTTT

j_gene: TRBJ1-4
abundance: NA
d_gene: NA
v_gene: TRBV7-9
CDR3aa: CASSLNEKLFF
CDR3nt: TGTGCCAGCAGCTTAAATGAAAAACTGTTTTTT

j_gene: TRBJ1-2
abundance: NA
d_gene: TRBD1
v_gene: TRBV7-2
CDR3aa: CASSFPGTGMAGYTF
CDR3nt: TGTGCCAGCAGCTTCCCGGGGACAGGGATGGCTGGCTACACCTTC

j_gene: TRBJ2-1
abundance: NA
d_gene: TRBD2
v_gene: TRBV7-6
CDR3aa: CASSLEGVLAGENNEQFF
CDR3nt: TGTGCCAGCAGCTTAGAGGGGGTTTTAGCGGGAGAAAACAATGAGCAGTTCTTC

j_gene: TRBJ2-5
abundance: NA
d_gene: NA
v_gene: TRBV9
CDR3aa: CASSVSPIVNQETQYF
CDR3nt: TGTGCCAGCAGCGTTAGTCCTATAGTAAACCAAGAGACCCAGTACTTC

j_gene: TRBJ1-1
abundance: NA
d_gene: NA
v_gene: TRBV18
CDR3aa: CASSPGREGAEAFF
CDR3nt: TGTGCCAGCTCACCCGGGCGGGAGGGAGCAGAAGCTTTCTTT

j_gene: TRBJ2-1
abundance: NA
d_gene: TRBD2
v_gene: TRBV7-6
CDR3aa: CASSLASGASSYNEQFF
CDR3nt: TGTGCCAGCAGCTTAGCTAGCGGGGCGAGCTCCTACAATGAGCAGTTCTTC

j_gene: TRBJ2-1
abundance: NA
d_gene: TRBD2
v_gene: TRBV7-9
CDR3aa: CASSPQTSGGYNEQFF
CDR3nt: TGTGCCAGCAGCCCCCAGACTAGCGGTGGTTACAATGAGCAGTTCTTC

j_gene: TRBJ2-2
abundance: NA
d_gene: TRBD2
v_gene: TRBV6-4
CDR3aa: CASSDSPLAGYGELFF
CDR3nt: TGTGCCAGCAGTGACTCCCCACTAGCGGGGTACGGGGAGCTGTTTTTT

j_gene: TRBJ2-7
abundance: NA
d_gene: TRBD1
v_gene: TRBV5-4
CDR3aa: CASSTTQTGVSYEQYF
CDR3nt: TGTGCCAGCAGCACCACCCAAACAGGGGTTTCCTACGAGCAGTACTTC

j_gene: TRBJ1-2
abundance: NA
d_gene: NA
v_gene: TRBV5-1
CDR3aa: CASRVGESPAFNYGYTF
CDR3nt: TGCGCCAGCAGGGTGGGGGAAAGTCCGGCGTTTAACTATGGCTACACCTTC

j_gene: TRBJ2-1
abundance: NA
d_gene: TRBD2
v_gene: TRBV10-3
CDR3aa: CAISDPTSGSRNEQFF
CDR3nt: TGTGCCATCAGTGACCCTACTAGCGGGAGTAGGAATGAGCAGTTCTTC

j_gene: TRBJ1-1
abundance: NA
d_gene: NA
v_gene: TRBV7-3
CDR3aa: CASSLQQNTEAFF
CDR3nt: TGTGCCAGCAGCTTACAACAGAACACTGAAGCTTTCTTT

j_gene: TRBJ2-3
abundance: NA
d_gene: NA
v_gene: TRBV28
CDR3aa: CASSASGSGTDTQYF
CDR3nt: TGTGCCAGCAGTGCCTCAGGGAGCGGCACAGATACGCAGTATTTT

j_gene: TRBJ2-3
abundance: NA
d_gene: TRBD2
v_gene: TRBV19
CDR3aa: CASSASGSSTDTQYF
CDR3nt: TGTGCCAGTAGTGCTAGCGGGAGCAGCACAGATACGCAGTATTTT

j_gene: TRBJ1-1
abundance: NA
d_gene: TRBD1
v_gene: TRBV29-1
CDR3aa: CSVGGQGVTEAFF
CDR3nt: TGCAGCGTTGGGGGACAGGGGGTTACTGAAGCTTTCTTT

j_gene: TRBJ2-7
abundance: NA
d_gene: NA
v_gene: TRBV6-5
CDR3aa: CASRELGVFRDEQYF
CDR3nt: TGTGCCAGCCGAGAACTGGGGGTGTTCAGGGACGAGCAGTACTTC

j_gene: TRBJ2-2
abundance: NA
d_gene: NA
v_gene: TRBV5-4
CDR3aa: CASSHRSLLNTGELFF
CDR3nt: TGTGCCAGCAGCCATAGATCTCTGCTGAACACCGGGGAGCTGTTTTTT

j_gene: TRBJ2-3
abundance: NA
d_gene: NA
v_gene: TRBV6-4
CDR3aa: CASSQRRGHTDTQYF
CDR3nt: TGTGCCAGCAGCCAGCGCCGGGGGCACACAGATACGCAGTATTTT

j_gene: TRBJ1-1
abundance: NA
d_gene: NA
v_gene: TRBV2
CDR3aa: CASSEALQSAGAFF
CDR3nt: TGTGCCAGCAGTGAAGCGCTTCAATCGGCTGGAGCTTTCTTT

j_gene: TRBJ1-2
abundance: NA
d_gene: NA
v_gene: TRBV29-1
CDR3aa: CSVELGYGYTF
CDR3nt: TGCAGCGTTGAATTGGGTTATGGCTACACCTTC

j_gene: TRBJ1-5
abundance: NA
d_gene: TRBD1
v_gene: TRBV7-9
CDR3aa: CASSMGQVNQPQHF
CDR3nt: TGTGCCAGCAGCATGGGACAGGTCAATCAGCCCCAGCATTTT

j_gene: TRBJ1-3
abundance: NA
d_gene: NA
v_gene: TRBV11-3
CDR3aa: CASSLAGDSGNTIYF
CDR3nt: TGTGCCAGCAGCTTAGCCGGGGACTCTGGAAACACCATATATTTT

j_gene: TRBJ2-3
abundance: NA
d_gene: NA
v_gene: TRBV5-4
CDR3aa: CASSPSGTLTDTQYF
CDR3nt: TGTGCCAGCAGCCCATCCGGTACGCTCACAGATACGCAGTATTTT

j_gene: TRBJ2-2
abundance: NA
d_gene: NA
v_gene: TRBV14
CDR3aa: CASRGIANTGELFF
CDR3nt: TGTGCCAGCCGAGGGATAGCGAACACCGGGGAGCTGTTTTTT

j_gene: TRBJ2-5
abundance: NA
d_gene: TRBD1
v_gene: TRBV6-5
CDR3aa: CASSPGTGGRETQYF
CDR3nt: TGTGCCAGCAGCCCCGGGACAGGGGGCCGGGAGACCCAGTACTTC

j_gene: TRBJ2-5
abundance: NA
d_gene: NA
v_gene: TRBV19
CDR3aa: CASSISRDQETQYF
CDR3nt: TGTGCCAGTAGTATCAGCAGGGACCAAGAGACCCAGTACTTC

j_gene: TRBJ2-7
abundance: few
d_gene: NA
v_gene: TRBV11-2
CDR3aa: CASSLDGQGSYEQYF
CDR3nt: TGTGCCAGCAGCTTAGACGGTCAGGGTTCCTACGAGCAGTACTTC

j_gene: TRBJ2-3
abundance: NA
d_gene: NA
v_gene: TRBV29-1
CDR3aa: CSVEGTSTDTQYF
CDR3nt: TGCAGCGTTGAGGGCACTAGCACAGATACGCAGTATTTT

j_gene: TRBJ2-5
abundance: NA
d_gene: NA
v_gene: TRBV27
CDR3aa: CASSFLGTQYF
CDR3nt: TGTGCCAGCAGTTTCCTTGGGACCCAGTACTTC

j_gene: TRBJ2-5
abundance: NA
d_gene: NA
v_gene: TRBV5-1
CDR3aa: CASSPSGFQETQYF
CDR3nt: TGCGCCAGCAGCCCCTCGGGGTTCCAAGAGACCCAGTACTTC

j_gene: TRBJ2-1
abundance: once
d_gene: NA
v_gene: TRBV21-1
CDR3aa: CASSKLRTSLYEQFF
CDR3nt: TGTGCCAGCAGCAAACTCCGGACTAGCCTCTATGAGCAGTTCTTC

j_gene: TRBJ1-2
abundance: NA
d_gene: NA
v_gene: TRBV29-1
CDR3aa: CSVVSLPTNYGYTF
CDR3nt: TGCAGCGTTGTTTCACTTCCTACTAACTATGGCTACACCTTC